These 23 T cell receptor beta chains were all obtained from the same sample, sequenced in a study of patients and donors after allogeneic stem cell transplantation. TCRdb ran MiXCR on the RT-PCR reads and lists one entry per CDR3 protein. The sample shows 100,000 to 120,000 distinct CDR3 sequences, around 33% of them seen only once. The sequenced sample consisted of blood, either unsorted or a sorted T cell fraction (not recorded which). The receptors here all came from a human donor who was either an allogeneic HSCT recipient or a stem cell or donor lymphocyte infusion donor (not recorded which). It is not recorded whose cells these are; they may come from a transplant donor.

This chain connects TRBV29-1 to TRBJ1-2; D remains unclear. This CDR3 contains 15 residues. V gave up 3 bases and J gave up 4 bases, with 18 bases separating them. CDR1 and CDR2 (germline): SQVTM, ANQGSEA. For the CDR3, the DNA is TGCAGCGTTGAGATTCGAGGGCCAACAATCTATGGCTACACCTTC. It translates to CSVEIRGPTIYGYTF.

This clonotype was seen a few times. The CDR3 DNA follows: TGCGCCAGCAGCCATCGACAGGGGGCGAACACTGAAGCTTTCTTT. Translation gives CASSHRQGANTEAFF. The chain combines TRBV4-3 with TRBJ1-1; 10 nucleotides agree with TRBD1. This CDR3 region has 15 residues. The germline V gene has CDR1 LGHNA and CDR2 YSLEER. The V gene end was trimmed by 3 bases and the J gene end by 1 base; junction bases not matched to a gene: 2.

The chain links TRBV7-8 to TRBJ1-1; 9 bases map to TRBD1. The length of the CDR3 is 16 residues. The germline V gene encodes CDR1 SGHVS and CDR2 FQNEAQ. The ends lost 2 bases at V and 6 bases at J; junction bases unmatched: 10. The CDR3 DNA sequence: TGTGCCAGCAGCTTAACGGTGGACAGGGGTTCAGCTGAAGCTTTCTTT. Translating gives CASSLTVDRGSAEAFF.

This sequence joins TRBV11-3 and TRBJ1-6, with 9 bases lining up with TRBD1. Germline V CDR1 and CDR2: SGHNT, YENEEA. The CDR3 consists of 15 residues. Losses at the gene ends were 5 bases for V and 7 bases for J; bases not matched to a gene: 6. The CDR3, as DNA: TGTGCCAGCAGCGCCCCAGGGACAGGGAATTCACCCCTCCACTTT. This sequence encodes CASSAPGTGNSPLHF.

This chain joins TRBV7-9 and TRBJ2-3; the match to TRBD2 covers 11 bases. Germline-derived CDR1 and CDR2 are SEHNR and FQNEAQ (reference sequence). With V trimmed by 3 bases and J by 3 bases, 2 bases remained unmatched. The CDR3 is 15 residues long. The CDR3 protein is CASSLASGGTDTQYF. The DNA of the CDR3 is TGTGCCAGCAGCTTGGCTAGCGGGGGGACAGATACGCAGTATTTT.

This clonotype was seen a handful of times. The chain has TRBV20-1 and TRBJ1-3; possible D gene TRBD1, 6 bases. V was clipped by 0 bases and J by 0 bases, with 12 bases between them. The CDR3 length is 16 residues. The germline gives CDR1 DFQATT, CDR2 SNEGSKA (reference sequence). The CDR3 DNA sequence: TGCAGTGCTAGAGATCCCGACAGGCCCTCTGGAAACACCATATATTTT. Protein product: CSARDPDRPSGNTIYF.

This clonotype was detected only a few times. This chain links TRBV3-1 with TRBJ1-5, with a weak D call TRBD1 (6 bases). The CDR3 totals 15 residues. V was trimmed by 0 bases and J by 4 bases, leaving 10 bases between them. The germline CDR1 and CDR2 sequences are LGHDT and YNNKEL (reference sequence). Written as DNA, the CDR3 is TGTGCCAGCAGCCAAGACCGGGACATTAATCAGCCCCAGCATTTT. Residues: CASSQDRDINQPQHF.

Here the CDR3 DNA reads TGTGCCATCAGTGAAAGTGGGTTTGGCTACACCTTC. This translates into CAISESGFGYTF. This chain links TRBV10-3 with TRBJ1-2; D not resolved. V lost 3 bases and J lost 7, with 9 bases in between. CDR1 is ENHRY and CDR2 is SYGVKD in the germline V gene. The CDR3 extends over 12 amino acids.

This clonotype came up many times. The chain recombines TRBV3-1 with TRBJ1-5; unclear D gene. The CDR3 covers 12 residues. V dropped 8 bases and J dropped 1 base, with 6 bases sitting between them. Germline loops: CDR1 LGHDT, CDR2 YNNKEL (reference sequence). CDR3 DNA sequence: TGTGCCAGCTCATGGAGCAATCAGCCCCAGCATTTT. The encoded protein is CASSWSNQPQHF.

The chain combines TRBV6-2 or TRBV6-3 with TRBJ2-4; D uncertain. CDR1 is MNHEY, CDR2 SVGEGT, per germline. The length of the CDR3 is 16 residues. Trimming took 5 bases from V and 1 from J, leaving 15 bases between them. CDR3 sequence (DNA): TGTGCCAGCAGTAAAGGCCCATTTGGGGCCAAAAACATTCAGTACTTC. Its protein is CASSKGPFGAKNIQYF.

The rearrangement links TRBV6-2 or TRBV6-3 to TRBJ2-1; 8 nucleotides match TRBD2. CDR1 MNHEY and CDR2 SVGEGT come from the germline V gene. The CDR3 length is 14 residues. J was trimmed by 6 bases and V by 2 bases; bases with no gene match: 3. The CDR3 nucleotides are TGTGCCAGCAGTTACGAACTAGCGGTCAATGAGCAGTTCTTC. This sequence encodes CASSYELAVNEQFF.

This clonotype was detected only a few times. The genes are TRBV27 and TRBJ1-1; D not resolved. V was trimmed by 5 bases and J by 0 bases, leaving 13 bases between them. CDR3 size: 15 residues. Germline values: CDR1 MNHEY, CDR2 SMNVEV (reference sequence). The CDR3 bases are TGTGCCAGCAGTCCCGACGGACTAATGAACACTGAAGCTTTCTTT. Residues: CASSPDGLMNTEAFF.

This clonotype was recorded a few times. The genes are TRBV6-2 or TRBV6-3 and TRBJ2-2; 9 bases align to TRBD1. The V segment lost 6 bases and the J segment 4 bases; nucleotides outside the gene matches: 0. CDR1 is MNHEY and CDR2 is SVGEGT in the germline V gene. CDR3 size: 13 residues. The CDR3 bases are TGTGCCAGCAGGGGACAGGGCACCGGGGAGCTGTTTTTT. Encoded protein: CASRGQGTGELFF.

This clonotype has just a few counts. The rearrangement links TRBV29-1 to TRBJ2-3; unclear D gene. Germline values: CDR1 SQVTM, CDR2 ANQGSEA. The V end was cut by 6 bases, the J end by 1 base, with 17 bases between. This CDR3 is built from 15 residues. This CDR3 is CSVQLFISRTDTQYF. In DNA form, the CDR3 reads TGCAGCGTCCAACTATTCATTTCTCGCACAGATACGCAGTATTTT.

The V and J genes are TRBV6-5 and TRBJ1-5, with D unclear. Trimming took off 6 bases at V and 0 bases at J, with 12 bases between the two ends. Germline CDR1 and CDR2: MNHEY and SVGAGI. CDR3 size: 15 residues. The CDR3 sequence: CASRPRWGSNQPQHF. The DNA of the CDR3 is TGTGCCAGCAGGCCCCGGTGGGGTAGCAATCAGCCCCAGCATTTT.

The V call is TRBV14, the J call TRBJ2-7, with 12 nucleotides matching TRBD2. With 3 bases clipped from V and 6 bases from J, the junction kept 3 bases outside the gene matches. The length of the CDR3 is 14 residues. CDR1 and CDR2 from the germline V gene are SGHDN and FVKESK. For the CDR3, the DNA is TGTGCCAGCAGCCAGATGACTAGCGGGAGCGAGCAGTACTTC. It yields the protein CASSQMTSGSEQYF. The variable domain in full, completed from reference TRBV14 and TRBJ2-7, reads EAGVTQFPSHSVIEKGQTVTLRCDPISGHDNLYWYRRVMGKEIKFLLHFVKESKQDESGMPNNRFLAERTGGTYSTLKVQPAELEDSGVYFCASSQMTSGSEQYFGPGTRLTVT.

This chain connects TRBV7-9 to TRBJ2-7; maybe TRBD1 (6 bases). Germline-derived CDR1 and CDR2 are SEHNR and FQNEAQ (reference sequence). Trimming shortened V by 5 bases and J by 5 bases, and 13 bases separated the two germline ends. The CDR3 has 13 amino acids. CDR3 in DNA: TGTGCCAGCAGCCCTTGGGGGCCGAACGAGCAGTACTTC. This sequence encodes CASSPWGPNEQYF. Filled out from reference TRBV7-9 and TRBJ2-7, the complete variable domain reads DTGVSQNPRHKITKRGQNVTFRCDPISEHNRLYWYRQTLGQGPEFLTYFQNEAQLEKSRLLSDRFSAERPKGSFSTLEIQRTEQGDSAMYLCASSPWGPNEQYFGPGTRLTVT.

This chain connects TRBV12-3 or TRBV12-4 to TRBJ2-5, with D uncertain. V shed 6 bases and J shed 0 bases, with 5 bases lying between them. The CDR3 runs to 12 residues. CDR3 sequence: CASSRYQETQYF. CDR3 DNA sequence: TGTGCCAGCAGCAGGTACCAAGAGACCCAGTACTTC.

The V call is TRBV29-1, the J call TRBJ2-5, with D perhaps matching TRBD2 (6 bases). The CDR3 is 13 residues long. Germline V gene lookup returns CDR1 SQVTM and CDR2 ANQGSEA. The V gene lost 4 bases and the J gene lost 5 bases, with 14 bases spanning the gap. The CDR3 coding sequence is TGCAGCGTTGCCGGCGGAGGGCTGGAGACCCAGTACTTC. This sequence encodes CSVAGGGLETQYF.

The chain joins TRBV12-3 or TRBV12-4 to TRBJ1-2, with a weak D call TRBD1 (5 bases). This CDR3 contains 14 residues. Trimming took off 6 bases at V and 4 bases at J, with 15 bases between the two ends. The CDR3 loop is CASRTRGSLYGYTF. The CDR3, as DNA: TGTGCCAGCAGAACGAGGGGATCCCTCTATGGCTACACCTTC.

The rearrangement links TRBV15 to TRBJ1-5, with TRBD1 as a possible D gene (5 bases). Germline V gene lookup returns CDR1 LNHNV and CDR2 YYDKDF (reference sequence). V dropped 1 base and J dropped 6 bases, with 13 bases sitting between them. The CDR3 runs to 15 residues. In DNA, the CDR3 is TGTGCCACCAGCAGAGCGGGCAGGGCCGGTCAGCCCCAGCATTTT. Protein sequence: CATSRAGRAGQPQHF.

This clonotype was found a few times. The chain uses TRBV7-9 and TRBJ1-5; D call uncertain. Germline CDR1 SEHNR, CDR2 FQNEAQ (reference sequence). Trimming took off 1 base at V and 12 bases at J, with 13 bases between the two ends. The CDR3 runs 13 residues. DNA of the CDR3: TGTGCCAGCAGCTTAGGGACTCAAGATAGCCAGCATTTT. Its translation is CASSLGTQDSQHF.

The rearrangement links TRBV20-1 to TRBJ1-5, with D possibly being TRBD1 (6 bases). This CDR3 contains 14 residues. The ends were cut back, 0 bases at V and 4 bases at J, with 10 bases in the middle. The germline CDR1 and CDR2 sequences are DFQATT and SNEGSKA (reference sequence). The CDR3 spells CSARDGGPNQPQHF. CDR3 coding DNA: TGCAGTGCTAGAGATGGGGGCCCTAATCAGCCCCAGCATTTT.